The 27 T cell receptor beta chains below come from one sample, sequenced in a study of cytomegalovirus exposure and HLA in healthy donors. The primer mix had 60 Vbeta and 13 Jbeta primers. Sequenced by immunoSEQ multiplex PCR; TCRdb stores in-frame clones only, minus some. This table holds about 190,000 clones, roughly 80% found once. What was sequenced was PBMCs. All receptors come from a man between 45 and 60 years old in good health and CMV-seronegative.

In its sample, this clone was seen a few times. J is TRBJ1-1 and V is TRBV4-1; TRBD1 might be the D (6 bases). The CDR3 has 15 residues. V lost 1 base and J 1 base, leaving 10 bases between the germline ends. Looked up from germline, CDR1 is MGHRA and CDR2 is YSYEKL. The DNA for the CDR3 is TGCGCCAGCAGCCAAGTCGACAGGACGAACACTGAAGCTTTCTTT. Translation gives CASSQVDRTNTEAFF.

This clone was seen only a few times. This sequence joins TRBV30 and TRBJ2-7; 9 nucleotides match TRBD1. Germline lookup yields CDR1 GTSNPN and CDR2 SVGIG (reference sequence). The ends lost 2 bases at V and 3 bases at J; junction bases unmatched: 2. CDR3 length: 13 residues. CDR3 residues: CAWSTGQGYEQYF. The CDR3 DNA reads TGTGCCTGGAGTACGGGACAGGGCTACGAGCAGTACTTC.

This clone was detected once. The V call is TRBV7-6, the J call TRBJ1-6, with D maybe TRBD1 (6 bases). Germline loops: CDR1 SGHVS, CDR2 FNYEAQ. Trimming removed 9 bases at V and 7 bases at J, with 16 bases between. This CDR3 is built from 14 residues. CDR3 protein: CASGQLGGNSPLHF. CDR3 DNA: TGTGCCAGTGGACAGTTGGGGGGGAATTCACCCCTCCACTTT.

V and J are TRBV13 and TRBJ1-5, with D tentatively TRBD1 (6 bases). Germline V CDR1 and CDR2: PRHDT, FYEKMQ (reference sequence). V lost 4 bases and J 2 bases, leaving 9 bases between the germline ends. The CDR3 has 14 amino acids. CDR3 in amino acids: CASSSRQGNQPQHF. CDR3 nucleotides: TGTGCCAGCAGCTCGCGACAGGGCAATCAGCCCCAGCATTTT. Variable domain in full (rest from reference TRBV13 and TRBJ1-5): AAGVIQSPRHLIKEKRETATLKCYPIPRHDTVYWYQQGPGQDPQFLISFYEKMQSDKGSIPDRFSAQQFSDYHSELNMSSLELGDSALYFCASSSRQGNQPQHFGDGTRLSIL.

The gene calls are TRBV7-9 and TRBJ2-7, with D uncertain. V was clipped by 1 base and J by 6 bases, with 10 bases between them. This CDR3 region has 13 residues. Germline V CDR1 and CDR2: SEHNR, FQNEAQ (reference sequence). CDR3 amino acids: CASSLGHAGEQYF. The CDR3 DNA sequence: TGTGCCAGCAGCTTAGGCCATGCCGGCGAGCAGTACTTC.

Here the CDR3 reads CASTVGGAWVTQYF. CDR3 in DNA: TGTGCCAGCACTGTCGGTGGGGCTTGGGTGACCCAGTACTTC. The chain links TRBV2 to TRBJ2-5; a possible D gene is TRBD1 (5 bases). This CDR3 region has 14 residues. CDR1 is SNHLY, CDR2 FYNNEI, per germline. Trimming took off 7 bases at V and 7 bases at J, with 19 bases between the two ends.

Only a few counts were recorded for this clone. The genes are TRBV2 and TRBJ2-3, with a possible D match to TRBD2 (6 bases). The CDR3 totals 16 residues. Germline V gene lookup returns CDR1 SNHLY and CDR2 FYNNEI. Deletions cut 7 bases from V and 4 bases from J, with 21 bases between. CDR3 sequence (DNA): TGTGCCAGCAAACAACTAGCAAGGGTCGTAGCAGATACGCAGTATTTT. Translating gives CASKQLARVVADTQYF.

This clone was recorded once. The chain has TRBV5-1 and TRBJ1-6, with a possible D match to TRBD1 (5 bases). CDR3 size: 16 residues. Trimming left V 2 bases short and J 0 bases short, with 9 bases between. Germline CDR1 and CDR2: SGHRS and YFSETQ. The CDR3 bases are TGCGCCAGCAGCTTTTCCGACAGCTCCTATAATTCACCCCTCCACTTT. This encodes CASSFSDSSYNSPLHF.

The chain's CDR3 is CASSVSGSNEKLFF. CDR3 DNA: TGTGCCAGCAGCGTATCAGGGTCTAATGAAAAACTGTTTTTT. The chain employs TRBV9 and TRBJ1-4, with a weak D call TRBD1 (5 bases). V lost 1 base, J lost 3 bases, and 7 bases lay in between. Germline CDR1 reads SGDLS; CDR2 reads YYNGEE. The CDR3 has 14 amino acids.

V usage is TRBV7-2 and J usage is TRBJ2-3, with TRBD2 identical over 8 bases. The CDR3 spans 16 residues. The germline V gene has CDR1 SGHTA and CDR2 FQGNSA. The V segment lost 0 bases and the J segment 5 bases; nucleotides outside the gene matches: 7. CDR3 in amino acids: CASSLAQAGGIDTQYF. The CDR3 DNA reads as TGTGCCAGCAGCTTAGCCCAGGCGGGGGGAATAGATACGCAGTATTTT.

The CDR3 bases are TGTGCCAGCAGGCAGGGGCACGAAAAACTGTTTTTT. It translates to CASRQGHEKLFF. J is TRBJ1-4 and V is TRBV19, with a possible D match to TRBD1 (6 bases). This CDR3 is 12 amino acids long. Per the germline V gene, CDR1 is LNHDA and CDR2 is SQIVND (reference sequence). V lost 9 bases to trimming and J lost 8 bases, with 13 bases between them.

This CDR3 is CASRVTGGTNEKLFF. CDR3 coding DNA: TGTGCCAGCAGAGTTACAGGGGGAACTAATGAAAAACTGTTTTTT. The gene calls are TRBV2 and TRBJ1-4; TRBD1 agrees at 8 bases. Germline CDR1 is SNHLY and CDR2 is FYNNEI. The CDR3 loop spans 15 amino acids. Trimming took 6 bases from V and 1 from J; bases not matched to a gene: 4.

The chain joins TRBV9 to TRBJ2-1; tentatively, D is TRBD2 (6 bases). Germline CDR1 and CDR2: SGDLS and YYNGEE. The length of the CDR3 is 14 residues. Trimming shortened V by 0 bases and J by 10 bases, and 14 bases separated the two germline ends. CDR3: CASSVAGLAGEQFF. CDR3 DNA sequence: TGTGCCAGCAGCGTAGCAGGACTCGCGGGGGAGCAGTTCTTC.

This chain links TRBV6-1 with TRBJ1-6; 10 nucleotides agree with TRBD1. V shed 4 bases and J 4 bases; nucleotides not matched to a gene: 1. Germline assignment: CDR1 MNHNS and CDR2 SASEGT. The CDR3 has 15 residues. The CDR3 sequence is CASSGDRGYNSPLHF. CDR3 coding DNA: TGTGCCAGCAGTGGGGACAGGGGATATAATTCACCCCTCCACTTT.

This chain connects TRBV5-1 to TRBJ1-2; no clear D. CDR1 is SGHRS, CDR2 YFSETQ, per germline. Trimming removed 3 bases at V and 2 bases at J, with 8 bases between. The CDR3 has 13 amino acids. The CDR3 reads CASSSDSNYGYTF. The CDR3 bases are TGCGCCAGCAGCTCAGATTCCAACTATGGCTACACCTTC. The full variable domain, its missing parts supplied by reference TRBV5-1 and TRBJ1-2, is KAGVTQTPRYLIKTRGQQVTLSCSPISGHRSVSWYQQTPGQGLQFLFEYFSETQRNKGNFPGRFSGRQFSNSRSEMNVSTLELGDSALYLCASSSDSNYGYTFGSGTRLTVV.

V and J are TRBV5-1 and TRBJ2-1; D is perhaps TRBD2 (6 bases). The V end lost 4 bases, the J end lost 6 bases, and 14 bases lay between the germline ends. The CDR3 spans 14 residues. In germline, CDR1 is SGHRS, CDR2 YFSETQ. The CDR3 here is CASSIGGTSNEQFF. In DNA form, the CDR3 reads TGCGCCAGCAGCATAGGCGGGACCTCCAATGAGCAGTTCTTC.

CDR3 amino acids: CASSLGAGRFYTF. The CDR3 DNA follows: TGTGCCAGCAGCTTAGGGGCAGGGAGGTTCTACACCTTC. The chain carries TRBV7-9 and TRBJ1-2; D may be TRBD1 (5 bases). This CDR3 comprises 13 residues. The ends were cut back, 1 base at V and 10 bases at J, with 13 bases in the middle. CDR1 and CDR2 (germline): SEHNR, FQNEAQ (reference sequence).

The V call is TRBV27, the J call TRBJ1-4, with D possibly TRBD1 on 5 matching bases. Germline CDR1 reads MNHEY; CDR2 reads SMNVEV (reference sequence). V was cut by 6 bases and J by 2 bases, with 16 bases left in between. The CDR3 is made up of 16 amino acids. The CDR3 loop is CASRRKAGWTNEKLFF. In DNA form, the CDR3 reads TGTGCCAGCAGGAGAAAGGCAGGGTGGACTAATGAAAAACTGTTTTTT.

The genes are TRBV2 and TRBJ1-2; D is undetermined. The germline CDR1 and CDR2 sequences are SNHLY and FYNNEI. Trimming removed 8 bases from V and 4 bases from J, with 17 bases in between. The CDR3 totals 14 residues. The CDR3 region is CASSQLNGGYGYTF. The DNA of the CDR3 is TGTGCCAGCTCCCAGTTGAACGGAGGCTATGGCTACACCTTC. The variable domain in full, with the rest retrieved from reference TRBV2 and TRBJ1-2, is EPEVTQTPSHQVTQMGQEVILRCVPISNHLYFYWYRQILGQKVEFLVSFYNNEISEKSEIFDDQFSVERPDGSNFTLKIRSTKLEDSAMYFCASSQLNGGYGYTFGSGTRLTVV.

The chain uses TRBV7-9 and TRBJ2-2, with TRBD1 matching over 7 bases. Per germline, CDR1 SEHNR and CDR2 FQNEAQ (reference sequence). Unmatched junction bases numbered 1, after V lost 3 bases and J lost 0 bases. The CDR3 length is 15 residues. In nucleotides, the CDR3 is TGTGCCAGCAGCTTGGGACAGACGAACACCGGGGAGCTGTTTTTT. It is translated as CASSLGQTNTGELFF.

This chain uses TRBV5-6 with TRBJ2-5; 9 bases align to TRBD2. With the DNA end fitting TRBJ2-7 better, the J assignment may be wrong. The CDR3 runs to 17 residues. CDR1 is SGHDT, CDR2 YYEEEE, per germline. The DNA for the CDR3 is TGTGCCAGCAGCCAAAAGCGGGGGGCCTTTAGCTCCTACGAGCAGTACTTC. It translates to CASSQKRGAFSSYEQYF.

V usage is TRBV5-5 and J usage is TRBJ1-1; 8 positions agree with TRBD1. The CDR3 sequence is 15 residues long. The junction had 4 bases not matched to a gene; V was cut back by 3 bases and J by 0 bases. CDR1 is SGHKS, CDR2 YYEKEE, per germline (reference sequence). CDR3 amino acids: CASSSQGAVNTEAFF. CDR3 DNA: TGTGCCAGCAGCTCTCAGGGGGCCGTGAACACTGAAGCTTTCTTT.

The chain employs TRBV15 and TRBJ1-3; possibly TRBD1 for D (5 bases). CDR1 is LNHNV and CDR2 is YYDKDF in the germline V gene (reference sequence). The CDR3 totals 16 residues. V was shortened by 6 bases and J by 4 bases, with 19 bases between the two germline ends. The CDR3 here is CATRAPSAGPGNTIYF. For the CDR3, the DNA is TGTGCCACCAGAGCCCCGTCGGCAGGGCCGGGAAACACCATATATTTT. The variable domain in full, with the rest retrieved from reference TRBV15 and TRBJ1-3, is DAMVIQNPRYQVTQFGKPVTLSCSQTLNHNVMYWYQQKSSQAPKLLFHYYDKDFNNEADTPDNFQSRRPNTSFCFLDIRSPGLGDTAMYLCATRAPSAGPGNTIYFGEGSWLTVV.

This sequence joins TRBV18 and TRBJ2-2; TRBD1 agrees at 9 bases. The CDR3 consists of 16 residues. Germline-derived CDR1 and CDR2 are KGHSH and LQKENI. V shed 3 bases, J shed 1 base, and the junction held 3 bases outside the gene matches. The CDR3 loop is CASSPTGGQNTGELFF. CDR3 nucleotides: TGTGCCAGCTCACCCACAGGGGGCCAGAACACCGGGGAGCTGTTTTTT.

A single count supports this clone. The chain combines TRBV19 with TRBJ1-4; 10 nucleotides align to TRBD1. J lost 8 bases, V lost 5 bases, and 8 bases had no gene match. The germline V gene encodes CDR1 LNHDA and CDR2 SQIVND (reference sequence). CDR3 length equals 15 residues. CDR3 bases: TGTGCCAGTAGTCCCTCCGGGACAGGGGTCGAAAAACTGTTTTTT. Encoded protein: CASSPSGTGVEKLFF. Full variable domain (remainder filled in from reference TRBV19 and TRBJ1-4): DGGITQSPKYLFRKEGQNVTLSCEQNLNHDAMYWYRQDPGQGLRLIYYSQIVNDFQKGDIAEGYSVSREKKESFPLTVTSAQKNPTAFYLCASSPSGTGVEKLFFGSGTQLSVL.

The rearrangement uses TRBV5-1 and TRBJ2-5; 15 nucleotides align to TRBD2. Per germline, CDR1 SGHRS and CDR2 YFSETQ. The CDR3 spans 16 residues. The V gene end was trimmed by 4 bases and the J gene end by 5 bases; junction bases not matched to a gene: 6. This chain's CDR3 is CASSPGLAGGLETQYF. The CDR3 DNA reads TGCGCCAGCAGCCCAGGACTAGCGGGGGGGCTTGAGACCCAGTACTTC.

The V and J genes are TRBV2 and TRBJ2-1; TRBD2 aligns across 8 bases. CDR3 length equals 15 residues. The V gene's germline CDR1 is SNHLY and CDR2 FYNNEI. After removal of 4 bases from V and 4 bases from J, the junction contained 6 bases not matched to a gene. CDR3 in amino acids: CASSGTGGMYNEQFF. In nucleotides, the CDR3 is TGTGCCAGCAGTGGGACGGGAGGGATGTACAATGAGCAGTTCTTC. The full variable domain, its missing parts supplied by reference TRBV2 and TRBJ2-1, is EPEVTQTPSHQVTQMGQEVILRCVPISNHLYFYWYRQILGQKVEFLVSFYNNEISEKSEIFDDQFSVERPDGSNFTLKIRSTKLEDSAMYFCASSGTGGMYNEQFFGPGTRLTVL.